The 29 T cell receptor beta chains presented below share a single source sample, sequenced in a study of blood T cells in healthy people across ages. A J-beta primer mix and a sample-barcoded 5' primer were used in a second PCR of roughly 7 to 12 cycles. TCRdb reprocessed the 5' RACE reads with MiXCR, giving one entry per CDR3 protein. The sample holds roughly 830,000 distinct CDR3 sequences, under 80% seen once. The sequenced sample was blood. Source of these receptors: a young man in good health.

V usage is TRBV4-3 and J usage is TRBJ2-1; possible D gene TRBD1, 6 bases. Per germline, CDR1 LGHNA and CDR2 YSLEER. V was pared by 6 bases and J by 0 bases, with 9 bases between. The CDR3 is 14 amino acids. The CDR3: CASSRDISYNEQFF. The CDR3 nucleotides are TGCGCCAGCAGTCGGGACATCTCCTACAATGAGCAGTTCTTC.

This clonotype was detected many times. The chain is built from TRBV20-1 and TRBJ2-1; D is unclear. The CDR3 is 11 residues long. Germline V lookup: CDR1 DFQATT, CDR2 SNEGSKA (reference sequence). Trimming pared 3 bases from V and 1 base from J, leaving 1 base between. The CDR3 DNA follows: TGCAGTGCTAGTTCCTACAATGAGCAGTTCTTC. Translated, it gives CSASSYNEQFF.

This chain joins TRBV10-3 and TRBJ1-4; no firm D call. Per germline, CDR1 ENHRY and CDR2 SYGVKD. The CDR3 contains 11 residues. V dropped 4 bases and J dropped 7 bases, with 4 bases sitting between them. CDR3 sequence reads: CAISVGEKLFF. Here the CDR3 DNA reads TGTGCCATCAGTGTCGGTGAAAAACTGTTTTTT.

DNA for the CDR3: TGTGCCAGCATTCCCTCCGGACAGGGGACAGGGGAGCAGTACTTC. It yields the protein CASIPSGQGTGEQYF. The chain is built from TRBV6-2 or TRBV6-3 and TRBJ2-4, with TRBD1 matching over 10 bases. V was pared by 7 bases and J by 13 bases, with 16 bases of the junction left unmatched. Germline V gene sequence: CDR1 MNHEY, CDR2 SVGEGT. This CDR3 region has 15 residues.

V usage is TRBV6-5 and J usage is TRBJ2-5; D call uncertain. The CDR3 extends over 14 amino acids. CDR1 is MNHEY and CDR2 is SVGAGI in the germline V gene. The V gene lost 0 bases and the J gene lost 1 base, with 6 bases spanning the gap. The CDR3 is CASSYSNGQETQYF. CDR3 nucleotide sequence: TGTGCCAGCAGTTACTCGAATGGCCAAGAGACCCAGTACTTC.

The chain combines TRBV9 with TRBJ2-5, with D uncertain. TRBJ2-7 explains the end of the DNA better; the J call may be wrong. CDR3 length equals 13 residues. Germline V gene lookup returns CDR1 SGDLS and CDR2 YYNGEE. CDR3 bases: TGTGCCAGCAGCCCCCCAATCGCCCACGAGCAGTACTTC. This codes for CASSPPIAHEQYF.

This chain connects TRBV9 to TRBJ2-5, with 7 bases aligning to TRBD1. Trimming took 0 bases from V and 7 from J; bases not matched to a gene: 9. The CDR3 is 15 amino acids. In germline, CDR1 is SGDLS, CDR2 YYNGEE. CDR3 amino acids: CASSVGVTGSGTQYF. In nucleotides, the CDR3 is TGTGCCAGCAGCGTAGGGGTGACAGGGTCTGGGACCCAGTACTTC. Based on the CDR3 plus reference TRBV9 and TRBJ2-5, the full variable domain is DSGVTQTPKHLITATGQRVTLRCSPRSGDLSVYWYQQSLDQGLQFLIQYYNGEERAKGNILERFSAQQFPDLHSELNLSSLELGDSALYFCASSVGVTGSGTQYFGPGTRLLVL.

This chain uses TRBV7-8 with TRBJ2-5, with D uncertain. The CDR3 has 12 amino acids. Germline assignment: CDR1 SGHVS and CDR2 FQNEAQ. Trimming took 6 bases from V and 2 from J, leaving 7 bases between them. DNA for the CDR3: TGTGCCAGCAGGGATCCACAAGAGACCCAGTACTTC. Translating it yields CASRDPQETQYF. Combining the CDR3 with reference TRBV7-8 and TRBJ2-5 gives the whole variable domain GAGVSQSPRYKVAKRGQDVALRCDPISGHVSLFWYQQALGQGPEFLTYFQNEAQLDKSGLPSDRFFAERPEGSVSTLKIQRTQQEDSAVYLCASRDPQETQYFGPGTRLLVL.

This chain connects TRBV2 to TRBJ2-5, with 12 bases fitting TRBD2. The CDR3 totals 17 residues. Germline CDR1 is SNHLY and CDR2 is FYNNEI. V trimming: 4 bases; J trimming: 2 bases; junction bases outside the gene matches: 8. DNA of the CDR3: TGTGCCAGCAGTGTCTCCCCGCTAGCGGGGGGGCAAGAGACCCAGTACTTC. It encodes CASSVSPLAGGQETQYF.

This clonotype was found a few times. The CDR3 is CASSLRTGLIEQYF. CDR3 DNA: TGTGCCAGCAGCCTCCGGACAGGGCTGATCGAGCAGTACTTC. V and J are TRBV14 and TRBJ2-7; 8 bases map to TRBD1. The CDR3 runs to 14 residues. J lost 6 bases, V lost 4 bases, and 8 bases had no gene match. Germline loops: CDR1 SGHDN, CDR2 FVKESK.

The chain has TRBV20-1 and TRBJ1-5, with D uncertain. Germline-derived CDR1 and CDR2 are DFQATT and SNEGSKA (reference sequence). The V end was cut by 2 bases, the J end by 0 bases, with 20 bases between. This CDR3 is built from 18 residues. The CDR3 reads CSARTPPTGWSSNQPQHF. CDR3 sequence (DNA): TGCAGTGCTAGAACACCGCCGACGGGTTGGAGTAGCAATCAGCCCCAGCATTTT.

This chain uses TRBV3-1 with TRBJ2-3; TRBD1 is a possible D gene (6 bases). V was trimmed by 3 bases and J by 2 bases, leaving 12 bases between them. Germline-derived CDR1 and CDR2 are LGHDT and YNNKEL (reference sequence). The CDR3 totals 15 residues. The CDR3 DNA sequence: TGTGCCAGCAGCCATTCATCAGGGGTCACAGATACGCAGTATTTT. Protein: CASSHSSGVTDTQYF.

The rearrangement links TRBV4-2 to TRBJ2-3; 10 bases are shared with TRBD2. With V trimmed by 1 base and J by 2 bases, 6 bases remained unmatched. The CDR3 is 17 amino acids. Germline V lookup: CDR1 LGHNA, CDR2 YNFKEQ. CDR3 amino acids: CASSQVTSGVHTDTQYF. CDR3 coding DNA: TGTGCCAGCAGCCAAGTAACTAGCGGGGTTCACACAGATACGCAGTATTTT.

This clonotype has just a few counts. The V gene is TRBV6-2 or TRBV6-3, the J gene TRBJ1-2, with D unresolved. The CDR3 covers 14 residues. Germline V lookup: CDR1 MNHEY, CDR2 SVGEGT. The germline V and J ends were trimmed by 2 bases and 4 bases, with 11 bases remaining between them. The CDR3 DNA sequence: TGTGCCAGCAGTTACCCTCATCAAGGCTATGGCTACACCTTC. Protein sequence: CASSYPHQGYGYTF.

In nucleotides, the CDR3 is TGTGCCACCAGCAGGGGACGGGTTTTTTCACGAGATACGCAGTATTTT. Its translation: CATSRGRVFSRDTQYF. The genes are TRBV15 and TRBJ2-3; TRBD1 or TRBD2 may be the D gene (5 bases each). This CDR3 spans 16 amino acids. Germline CDR1 LNHNV, CDR2 YYDKDF (reference sequence). Trimming removed 3 bases at V and 5 bases at J, with 18 bases between.

This clonotype was detected only a few times. V gene TRBV29-1 combines with J gene TRBJ2-5, with D unresolved. Germline lookup yields CDR1 SQVTM and CDR2 ANQGSEA. The CDR3 totals 12 residues. Trimming left V 2 bases short and J 1 base short, with 5 bases between. The CDR3 protein is CSVEWTQETQYF. The CDR3 DNA sequence: TGCAGCGTTGAATGGACCCAAGAGACCCAGTACTTC. The whole variable domain, filled in from reference TRBV29-1 and TRBJ2-5, reads SAVISQKPSRDICQRGTSLTIQCQVDSQVTMMFWYRQQPGQSLTLIATANQGSEATYESGFVIDKFPISRPNLTFSTLTVSNMSPEDSSIYLCSVEWTQETQYFGPGTRLLVL.

The chain carries TRBV20-1 and TRBJ1-5; maybe TRBD1 (6 bases). The germline CDR1 and CDR2 sequences are DFQATT and SNEGSKA (reference sequence). The CDR3 consists of 14 residues. V shed 5 bases and J shed 2 bases, with 13 bases lying between them. CDR3 DNA sequence: TGCAGTGCTGAGACAGGCTCTGGCAATCAGCCCCAGCATTTT. Translation: CSAETGSGNQPQHF.

At least ten counts were recorded for this clonotype. The rearrangement uses TRBV4-2 and TRBJ1-2; D possibly corresponds to TRBD1 (6 bases). The CDR3 is 14 residues long. Germline V gene lookup returns CDR1 LGHNA and CDR2 YNFKEQ. The V and J ends lost 8 bases and 4 bases respectively, with 17 bases between them. DNA of the CDR3: TGTGCCAGCCGGGGTGGGGGCGGCGGCTATGGCTACACCTTC. This sequence encodes CASRGGGGGYGYTF.

The chain combines TRBV20-1 with TRBJ1-2, with D unclear. V lost 2 bases, J lost 4 bases, and 17 bases lay in between. The germline V gene encodes CDR1 DFQATT and CDR2 SNEGSKA (reference sequence). CDR3 length equals 15 residues. The CDR3 sequence is CSARRRGDRSYGYTF. In DNA form, the CDR3 reads TGCAGTGCTAGAAGGCGAGGCGATCGTTCCTATGGCTACACCTTC.

This clonotype was seen once. This chain links TRBV4-1 with TRBJ2-2; D not resolved. Germline CDR1 MGHRA, CDR2 YSYEKL. The V gene lost 8 bases and the J gene lost 1 base, with 17 bases spanning the gap. The CDR3 is 16 amino acids. The chain's CDR3 is CASHVLGAGNTGELFF. The CDR3 nucleotides are TGCGCCAGCCATGTGCTTGGTGCAGGGAACACCGGGGAGCTGTTTTTT.

V is TRBV29-1 and J is TRBJ1-1; TRBD1 matches at 7 bases. The CDR3 runs to 13 residues. Germline CDR1 and CDR2: SQVTM and ANQGSEA. The junction had 4 bases not matched to a gene; V was cut back by 6 bases and J by 0 bases. The CDR3 bases are TGCAGCGTCCGACAGGGCATGAACACTGAAGCTTTCTTT. It is translated as CSVRQGMNTEAFF.

The sample holds a few counts of this clonotype. The chain employs TRBV6-2 or TRBV6-3 and TRBJ2-5, with 8 bases fitting TRBD1. V shed 0 bases and J 5 bases; nucleotides not matched to a gene: 8. The CDR3 sequence is 16 residues long. Looked up from germline, CDR1 is MNHEY and CDR2 is SVGEGT. The CDR3 loop reads CASSYSGTGPRETQYF. Written as DNA, the CDR3 is TGTGCCAGCAGTTACTCGGGGACAGGCCCTCGGGAGACCCAGTACTTC.

This rearrangement joins TRBV29-1 to TRBJ2-3; D may be TRBD2 (6 bases). The CDR3 contains 12 residues. Per germline, CDR1 SQVTM and CDR2 ANQGSEA. V lost 7 bases, J lost 2 bases, and 10 bases lay in between. The CDR3 DNA is TGCAGCGGGTCGGGGGACACAGATACGCAGTATTTT. Encoded protein: CSGSGDTDTQYF.

This clonotype occurred a few times. The chain combines TRBV21-1 with TRBJ2-4; TRBD1, as called in the table, went unchecked against the DNA. TRBV21-1 is annotated as a pseudogene. The CDR3 contains 13 residues. CDR3 amino acids: CASSFPGKNIQYF. As DNA, the CDR3 is TGTGCCAGCAGCTTTCCGGGAAAAAACATTCAGTACTTC.

V usage is TRBV27 and J usage is TRBJ1-6; no definite D call. CDR3 length equals 14 residues. V lost 6 bases to trimming and J lost 3 bases, with 9 bases between them. Germline assignment: CDR1 MNHEY and CDR2 SMNVEV (reference sequence). CDR3 nucleotides: TGTGCCAGCAGCAAGGAGGGCTATAATTCACCCCTCCACTTT. It yields the protein CASSKEGYNSPLHF.

This sequence joins TRBV7-8 and TRBJ1-1; 7 bases line up with TRBD1. The CDR3 loop spans 15 amino acids. V was clipped by 1 base and J by 6 bases; unmatched bases: 8. Germline-derived CDR1 and CDR2 are SGHVS and FQNEAQ. The CDR3 protein is CASSLGPDRDPEAFF. The CDR3 DNA follows: TGTGCCAGCAGCTTAGGGCCCGACAGGGACCCTGAAGCTTTCTTT.

This chain links TRBV10-3 with TRBJ2-1; 11 bases are a match to TRBD2. J lost 2 bases, V lost 10 bases, and 7 bases had no gene match. This CDR3 is 15 amino acids long. Germline lookup yields CDR1 ENHRY and CDR2 SYGVKD. The CDR3 nucleotides are TGTGCCACCACGGGACTAGCGGACCCCTACAATGAGCAGTTCTTC. Encoded protein: CATTGLADPYNEQFF.

This clonotype was seen a single time. This chain connects TRBV7-2 to TRBJ2-4, with D possibly being TRBD1 (5 bases). The DNA end is more similar to TRBJ2-7, so the J call may be wrong. This CDR3 is 14 amino acids long. Germline CDR1 and CDR2: SGHTA and FQGNSA. This chain's CDR3 is CASSLSAGLDEQYF. CDR3 bases: TGTGCCAGCAGCTTATCGGCAGGGCTTGACGAGCAGTACTTC.

The rearrangement uses TRBV7-9 and TRBJ2-1, with TRBD1 matching over 9 bases. The germline gives CDR1 SEHNR, CDR2 FQNEAQ (reference sequence). CDR3 length: 14 residues. V was pared by 5 bases and J by 10 bases, with 9 bases of the junction left unmatched. CDR3 coding DNA: TGTGCCAGCAGCACCGGGACAGGGTTGAGCGAGCAGTTCTTC. It specifies CASSTGTGLSEQFF.